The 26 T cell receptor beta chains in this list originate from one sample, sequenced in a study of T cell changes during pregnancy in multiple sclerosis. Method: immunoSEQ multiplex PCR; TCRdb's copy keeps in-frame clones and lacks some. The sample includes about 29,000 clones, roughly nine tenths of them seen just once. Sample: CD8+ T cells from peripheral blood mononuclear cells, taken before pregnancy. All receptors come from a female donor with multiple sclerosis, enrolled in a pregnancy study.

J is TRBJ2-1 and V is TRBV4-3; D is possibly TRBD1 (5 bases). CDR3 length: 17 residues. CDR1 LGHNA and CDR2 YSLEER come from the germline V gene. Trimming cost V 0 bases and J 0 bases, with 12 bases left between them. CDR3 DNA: TGCGCCAGCAGCCAAGACAGTGGCCAGGGCTCCTACAATGAGCAGTTCTTC. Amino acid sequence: CASSQDSGQGSYNEQFF.

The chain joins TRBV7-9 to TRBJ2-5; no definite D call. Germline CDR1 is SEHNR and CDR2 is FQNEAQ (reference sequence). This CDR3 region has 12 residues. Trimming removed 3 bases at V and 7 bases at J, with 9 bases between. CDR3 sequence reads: CASSLAAGTQYF. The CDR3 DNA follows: TGTGCCAGCAGCTTGGCGGCCGGGACCCAGTACTTC.

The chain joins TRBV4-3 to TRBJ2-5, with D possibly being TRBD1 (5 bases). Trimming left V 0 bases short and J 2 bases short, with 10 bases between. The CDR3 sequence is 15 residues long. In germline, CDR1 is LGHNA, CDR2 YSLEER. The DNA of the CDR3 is TGCGCCAGCAGCCAAGATGGAGACAGTCAAGAGACCCAGTACTTC. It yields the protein CASSQDGDSQETQYF.

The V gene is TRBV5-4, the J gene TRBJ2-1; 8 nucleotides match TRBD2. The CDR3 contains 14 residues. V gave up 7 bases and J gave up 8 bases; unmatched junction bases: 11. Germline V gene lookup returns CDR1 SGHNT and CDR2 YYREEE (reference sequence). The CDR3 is CASSSAGVLDEQFF. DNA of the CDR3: TGTGCCAGCTCGTCAGCGGGGGTTTTGGATGAGCAGTTCTTC.

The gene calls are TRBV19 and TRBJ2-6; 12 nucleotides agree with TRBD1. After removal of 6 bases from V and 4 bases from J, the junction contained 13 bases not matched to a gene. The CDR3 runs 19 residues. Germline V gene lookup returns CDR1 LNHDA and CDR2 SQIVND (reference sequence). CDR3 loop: CASRWGVGQGASGANVLTF. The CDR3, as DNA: TGTGCCAGTAGATGGGGGGTGGGACAGGGGGCGTCGGGGGCCAACGTCCTGACTTTC.

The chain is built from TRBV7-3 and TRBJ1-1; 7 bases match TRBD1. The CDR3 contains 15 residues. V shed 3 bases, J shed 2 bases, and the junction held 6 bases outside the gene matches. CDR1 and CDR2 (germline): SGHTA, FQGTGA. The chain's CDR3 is CASSFAGTENTEAFF. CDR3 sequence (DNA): TGTGCCAGCAGCTTCGCCGGGACAGAAAACACTGAAGCTTTCTTT. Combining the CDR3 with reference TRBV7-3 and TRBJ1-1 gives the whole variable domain GAGVSQTPSNKVTEKGKYVELRCDPISGHTALYWYRQSLGQGPEFLIYFQGTGAADDSGLPNDRFFAVRPEGSVSTLKIQRTERGDSAVYLCASSFAGTENTEAFFGQGTRLTVV.

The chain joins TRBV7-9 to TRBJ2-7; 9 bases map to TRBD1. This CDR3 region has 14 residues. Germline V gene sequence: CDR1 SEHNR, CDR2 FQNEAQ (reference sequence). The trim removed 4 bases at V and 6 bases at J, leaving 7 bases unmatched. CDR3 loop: CASSSRDRVAEQYF. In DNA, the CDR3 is TGTGCCAGCAGCTCCCGGGACAGGGTTGCCGAGCAGTACTTC.

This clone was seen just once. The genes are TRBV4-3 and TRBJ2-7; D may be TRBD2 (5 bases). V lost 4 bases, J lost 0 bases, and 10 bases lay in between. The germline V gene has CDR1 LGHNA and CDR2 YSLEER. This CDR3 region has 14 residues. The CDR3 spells CASSPGEGSYEQYF. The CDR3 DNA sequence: TGCGCCAGCAGCCCTGGAGAGGGCTCCTACGAGCAGTACTTC.

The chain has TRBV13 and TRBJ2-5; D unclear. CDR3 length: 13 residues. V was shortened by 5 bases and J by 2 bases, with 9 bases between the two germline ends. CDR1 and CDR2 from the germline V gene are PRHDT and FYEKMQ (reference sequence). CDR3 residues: CASSPGFQETQYF. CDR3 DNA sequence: TGTGCCAGCAGCCCGGGTTTTCAAGAGACCCAGTACTTC.

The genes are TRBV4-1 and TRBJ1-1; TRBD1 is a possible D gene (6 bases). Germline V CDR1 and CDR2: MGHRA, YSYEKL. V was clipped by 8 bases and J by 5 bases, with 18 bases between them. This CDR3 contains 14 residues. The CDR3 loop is CASGLMGAPTEAFF. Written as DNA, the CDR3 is TGCGCCAGCGGCTTAATGGGGGCTCCTACTGAAGCTTTCTTT.

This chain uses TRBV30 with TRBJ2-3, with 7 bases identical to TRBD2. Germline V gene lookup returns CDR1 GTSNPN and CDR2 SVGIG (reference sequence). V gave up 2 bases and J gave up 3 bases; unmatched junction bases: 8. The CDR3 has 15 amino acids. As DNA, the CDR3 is TGTGCCTGGAGTTCCCGCGGGAGTTTGACAGATACGCAGTATTTT. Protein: CAWSSRGSLTDTQYF.

The CDR3 sequence is CASSQFTAGAGDEQFF. CDR3 in DNA: TGCGCCAGCAGTCAATTTACGGCGGGGGCGGGGGATGAGCAGTTCTTC. The chain has TRBV23-1 and TRBJ2-1; a weak D match, TRBD2 (7 bases). TRBV23-1 is an ORF, with its function uncertain. V was clipped by 1 base and J by 8 bases, with 18 bases between them. CDR3 length: 16 amino acids.

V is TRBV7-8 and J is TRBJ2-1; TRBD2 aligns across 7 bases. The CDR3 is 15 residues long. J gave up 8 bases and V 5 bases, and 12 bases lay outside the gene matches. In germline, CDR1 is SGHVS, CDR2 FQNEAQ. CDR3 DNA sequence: TGTGCCAGCAGCCATGTGGGCGGGAGCGGCGATGAGCAGTTCTTC. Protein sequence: CASSHVGGSGDEQFF.

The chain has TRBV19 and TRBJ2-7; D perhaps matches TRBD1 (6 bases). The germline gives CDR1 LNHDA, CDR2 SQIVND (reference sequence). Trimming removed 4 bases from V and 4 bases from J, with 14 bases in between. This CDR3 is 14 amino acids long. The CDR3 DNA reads TGTGCCAGTAGTACCGCGGCGAGGGGGTACGAGCAGTACTTC. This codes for CASSTAARGYEQYF.

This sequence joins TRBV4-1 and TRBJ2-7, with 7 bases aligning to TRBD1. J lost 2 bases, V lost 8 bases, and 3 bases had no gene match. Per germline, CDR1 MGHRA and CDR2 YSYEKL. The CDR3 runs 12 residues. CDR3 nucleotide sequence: TGCGCCAGCTCTCAGGGGGCCTACGAGCAGTACTTC. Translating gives CASSQGAYEQYF.

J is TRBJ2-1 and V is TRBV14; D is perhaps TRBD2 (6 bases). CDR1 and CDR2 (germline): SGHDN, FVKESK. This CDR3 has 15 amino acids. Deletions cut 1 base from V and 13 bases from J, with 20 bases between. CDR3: CASSQGPGPGGTQFF. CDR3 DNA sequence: TGTGCCAGCAGCCAAGGGCCGGGCCCCGGGGGTACCCAGTTCTTC.

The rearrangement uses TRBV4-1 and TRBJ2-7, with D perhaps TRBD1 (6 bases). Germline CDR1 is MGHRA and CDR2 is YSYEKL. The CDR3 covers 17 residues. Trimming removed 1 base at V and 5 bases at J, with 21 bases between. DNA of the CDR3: TGCGCCAGCAGCCAAGCCGGCAGGGTTTCAGGGGACCACGAGCAGTACTTC. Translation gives CASSQAGRVSGDHEQYF.

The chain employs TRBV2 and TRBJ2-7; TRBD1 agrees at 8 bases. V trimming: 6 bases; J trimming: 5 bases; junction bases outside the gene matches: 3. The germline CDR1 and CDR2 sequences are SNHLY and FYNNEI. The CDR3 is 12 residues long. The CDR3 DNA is TGTGCCAGCAGGGACAGGGTGCACGAGCAGTACTTC. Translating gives CASRDRVHEQYF.

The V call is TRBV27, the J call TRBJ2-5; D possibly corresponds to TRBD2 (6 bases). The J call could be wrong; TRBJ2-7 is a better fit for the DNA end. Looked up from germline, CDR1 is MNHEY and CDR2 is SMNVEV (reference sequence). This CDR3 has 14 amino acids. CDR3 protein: CASIAGGSYGEQYF. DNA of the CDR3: TGTGCCAGCATAGCCGGGGGATCCTACGGCGAGCAGTACTTC.

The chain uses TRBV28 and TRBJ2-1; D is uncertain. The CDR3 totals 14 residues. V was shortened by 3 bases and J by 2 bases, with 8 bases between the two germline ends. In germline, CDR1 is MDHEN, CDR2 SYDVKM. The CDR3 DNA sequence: TGTGCCAGCAGTTTTTCCAGGACCTACAATGAGCAGTTCTTC. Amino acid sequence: CASSFSRTYNEQFF.

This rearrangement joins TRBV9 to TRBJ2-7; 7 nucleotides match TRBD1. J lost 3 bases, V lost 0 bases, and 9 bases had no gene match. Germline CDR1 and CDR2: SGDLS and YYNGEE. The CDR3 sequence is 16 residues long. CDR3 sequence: CASSVGGGQLIYEQYF. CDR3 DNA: TGTGCCAGCAGCGTAGGAGGGGGACAGTTAATCTACGAGCAGTACTTC.

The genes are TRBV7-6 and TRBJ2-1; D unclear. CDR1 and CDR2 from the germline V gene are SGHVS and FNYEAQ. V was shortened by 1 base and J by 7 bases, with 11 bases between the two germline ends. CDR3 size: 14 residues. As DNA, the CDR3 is TGTGCCAGCAGCTTAGGCTCTCGGGTGAATGAGCAGTTCTTC. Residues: CASSLGSRVNEQFF.

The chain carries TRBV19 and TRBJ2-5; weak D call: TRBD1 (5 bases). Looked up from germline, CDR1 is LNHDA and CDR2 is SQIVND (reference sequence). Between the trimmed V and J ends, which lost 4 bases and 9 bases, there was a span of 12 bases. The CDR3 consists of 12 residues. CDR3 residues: CASSKGWEAQYF. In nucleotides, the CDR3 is TGTGCCAGTAGTAAGGGGTGGGAAGCCCAGTACTTC.

The CDR3, as DNA: TGTGCCAGCAGTTTAGGGGAGGGAACTACTAACTATGGCTACACCTTC. It specifies CASSLGEGTTNYGYTF. The J gene is TRBJ1-2, the V gene TRBV28; D not resolved. In germline, CDR1 is MDHEN, CDR2 SYDVKM. This CDR3 has 16 amino acids. Trimming took 2 bases from V and 0 from J, leaving 13 bases between them.

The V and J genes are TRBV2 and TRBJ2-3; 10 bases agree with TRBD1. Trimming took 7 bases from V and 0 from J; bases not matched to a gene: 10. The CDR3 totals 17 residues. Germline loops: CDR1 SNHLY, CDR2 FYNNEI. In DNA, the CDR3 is TGTGCCAGCATTGGGGGACAGGGGCATACTAGCACAGATACGCAGTATTTT. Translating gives CASIGGQGHTSTDTQYF.

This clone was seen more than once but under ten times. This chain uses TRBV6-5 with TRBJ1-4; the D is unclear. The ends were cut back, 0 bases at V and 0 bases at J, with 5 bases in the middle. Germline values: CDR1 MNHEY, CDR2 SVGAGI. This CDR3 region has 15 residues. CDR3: CASSYSSATNEKLFF. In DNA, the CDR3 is TGTGCCAGCAGTTACTCGAGTGCAACTAATGAAAAACTGTTTTTT.